A selection of T cell receptor beta chains follows, all from one sample in a study of T cell repertoires in cytomegalovirus infection. These receptors lack a known antigen. TCRdb re-derived calls from the reads in MiXCR, one entry per CDR3 protein. The data contain 650,000 to 900,000 distinct CDR3 sequences, 32% of them singletons. The sample here was cultured CD8+ T cells from PBMCs, taken from culture after CMV antigen stimulation. The source of these receptors is a human donor in good health (CMV status not recorded). Some clones in this sample may be carry-over from other donors' samples. Each CDR3 is given with its conserved first and last residue. A D gene is named only where the DNA matches it firmly. Rows may omit the clone size; those that give it use once, few, many or a size class.

clone size	V gene	D gene	J gene	CDR3 DNA	CDR3 protein
NA	TRBV7-9	NA	TRBJ1-1	TGTGCCAACAGCCCGGGAAGATTGAACACTGAAGCTTTCTTT	CANSPGRLNTEAFF
NA	TRBV2	NA	TRBJ1-2	TGTGCCAGCAGGAACAGGGAAAAGGATGGCTACACCTTC	CASRNREKDGYTF
few	TRBV4-1	NA	TRBJ2-5	TGCGCCAGCAGCCAAGTTTACAGCCCCGGAGAGACCCAGTACTTC	CASSQVYSPGETQYF
many	TRBV27	TRBD1	TRBJ2-5	TGTGCCAGCAGTTTGGGGACAGCTGGGGAGACCCAGTACTTC	CASSLGTAGETQYF
NA	TRBV7-9	NA	TRBJ1-1	TGTGCCAGCAGGACAAGCGGATTGAACACTGAAGCTTTCTTT	CASRTSGLNTEAFF
many	TRBV12-5	NA	TRBJ1-1	TGTGCTAGTGCCTTCATGAACACTGAAGCTTTCTTT	CASAFMNTEAFF
few	TRBV7-9	NA	TRBJ2-3	TGTGCCAGCAGCCGCCTGAGGGATAGCACAGATACGCAGTATTTT	CASSRLRDSTDTQYF
NA	TRBV4-1	NA	TRBJ2-7	TGCGCCAGCAGCCAAGGGGACAACTCCTACGAGCAGTACTTC	CASSQGDNSYEQYF
NA	TRBV28	NA	TRBJ1-6	TGTGCCAGCAGTTTGGGCAGGAGCTATAATTCACCCCTCCACTTT	CASSLGRSYNSPLHF
NA	TRBV20-1	TRBD2	TRBJ2-2	TGCAGTGCTAGAGATGCGGGGGGAACGAACACCGGGGAGCTGTTTTTT	CSARDAGGTNTGELFF
few	TRBV10-3	NA	TRBJ2-2	TGTGCCATCAGTGAGTCGGGGTCGCCCGGGGAGCTGTTTTTT	CAISESGSPGELFF
NA	TRBV3-1	TRBD1	TRBJ1-2	TGTGCCAGCAGCCAAGATATGGGACAGCTATATGGCTACACCTTC	CASSQDMGQLYGYTF
few	TRBV7-8	NA	TRBJ2-5	TGTGCCAGCAGCTTAGAAGGCCAGTACCAAGAGACCCAGTACTTC	CASSLEGQYQETQYF
NA	TRBV7-9	NA	TRBJ1-4	TGTGCGATCGGGGATAATGAAAAACTGTTTTTT	CAIGDNEKLFF
NA	TRBV6-2/TRBV6-3	NA	TRBJ1-1	TGTGCCAGCAGGCAGGACAGCCTGAACACTGAAGCTTTCTTT	CASRQDSLNTEAFF
many	TRBV12-3/TRBV12-4	NA	TRBJ1-2	TGTGCCAGCAGTGACAACCTCAGGGGCACGTATGGCTACACCTTC	CASSDNLRGTYGYTF
NA	TRBV10-3	NA	TRBJ1-2	TGTGCCATCAGTGAGTCGGGTATGGGGCTGAATGGCTACACCTTC	CAISESGMGLNGYTF
few	TRBV27	NA	TRBJ2-2	TGTGCCAGCAGTTTAGGCGTAGGGGAAACAGTCGGGGAGCTGTTTTTT	CASSLGVGETVGELFF
many	TRBV7-2	TRBD1	TRBJ1-2	TGTGCCAGCAGCCTCGGACAGGGCGGCGACTATGGCTACACCTTC	CASSLGQGGDYGYTF
many	TRBV7-2	TRBD2	TRBJ2-7	TGTGCCAGCAGCTCCCCTTTAGCGGGGTACCCTTGGGAGCAGTACTTC	CASSSPLAGYPWEQYF
NA	TRBV7-3	TRBD2	TRBJ2-2	TGTGCCAGCAGCCCCCGTGGCGGCTATCTAGCGGGGGGCCTCACCGGGGAGCTGTTTTTT	CASSPRGGYLAGGLTGELFF
NA	TRBV4-1	NA	TRBJ2-3	TGCGCCAGCAGCCAAGAATGGGGGTTCACAGATACGCAGTATTTT	CASSQEWGFTDTQYF
NA	TRBV7-6	NA	TRBJ1-2	TGTGCCAGCAGCTTAAAAGGGGTCGGCTATGGCTACACCTTC	CASSLKGVGYGYTF
NA	TRBV19	NA	TRBJ2-3	TGTGCCAGTAGTCAAAGGATACGTCGCACAGATACGCAGTATTTT	CASSQRIRRTDTQYF
few	TRBV6-8	NA	TRBJ1-1	TGTGCCAGCAGCTTCACCATGCCGGACCCAAACACTGAAGCTTTCTTT	CASSFTMPDPNTEAFF
once	TRBV29-1	NA	TRBJ1-2	TGCAGCGTTCGGGCGCGGGACGGTACTAACTATGGCTACACCTTC	CSVRARDGTNYGYTF
few	TRBV5-1	TRBD2	TRBJ2-3	TGCGCCAGCAGTATACTATCCCCGGGACTAGCGGAAATAGATACGCAGTATTTT	CASSILSPGLAEIDTQYF
few	TRBV7-9	TRBD1	TRBJ1-1	TGTGCCAGCAGCTTCCCGGGACAGGCTGAAGCTTTCTTT	CASSFPGQAEAFF
NA	TRBV14	NA	TRBJ2-1	TGTGCCAGCAGCCAAGATCGATCGTCCCGGAGGGATGAGCAGTTCTTC	CASSQDRSSRRDEQFF
NA	TRBV6-6	TRBD1	TRBJ1-1	TGTGCCAGCAGTCCCTGGGGGACAGGGAGCACTGAAGCTTTCTTT	CASSPWGTGSTEAFF
few	TRBV28	NA	TRBJ1-1	TGTGCCAGCAGTTTGATAACCCCCAGGGTGTGGGGCACTGAAGCTTTCTTT	CASSLITPRVWGTEAFF
NA	TRBV19	NA	TRBJ1-6	TGTGCCAGTAGTGCCCCTCAGTTTGGGCCACCCCTCCACTTT	CASSAPQFGPPLHF